This T cell receptor (beta chain) was obtained from a study of monozygotic twins with inflammatory bowel disease. The CDR3 is 16 residues long. The germline CDR1 and CDR2 sequences are SGHTA and FQGNSA. A word on this clonotype: The antigen is undetermined.

TCRdb reprocessed the 5' RACE reads, with one entry per CDR3 protein and no DNA. The table gives about 160,000 distinct CDR3 sequences; the top ten clones make up approximately 2.4% of it. Study observations and caveats: Lower sharing of clonotypes with other individuals was seen in IBD patients than in healthy twins. This was most marked in patients showing signs of disease activity.

This chain uses TRBV7-2 with TRBJ2-3; TCRdb picks TRBD2, but there is no DNA to check that call. The TCR originated in a human donor with ulcerative colitis or Crohn's disease, or a healthy co-twin of an affected twin (not recorded which). Specimen: blood. CDR3: CASTISPGLSTDTQYF. The full variable domain, rest sourced from reference TRBV7-2 and TRBJ2-3, is GAGVSQSPSNKVTEKGKDVELRCDPISGHTALYWYRQSLGQGLEFLIYFQGNSAPDKSGLPSDRFSAERTGGSVSTLTIQRTQQEDSAVYLCASTISPGLSTDTQYFGPGTRLTVL.